The TCR beta chain described here comes from a study of cytomegalovirus exposure and HLA in healthy donors. The CDR3 is 13 residues long. From germline, CDR1 is LNHDA and CDR2 SQIVND (reference sequence). V dropped 6 bases and J dropped 3; count of bases not matched to a gene: 2. PCR primers comprised 60 Vbeta and 13 Jbeta primers. This table comes from immunoSEQ multiplex PCR, and its TCRdb copy is limited to in-frame clones, with some not included. The sample yields approximately 100,000 clones, around 75% seen once. Source material: PBMCs. The TCR comes from a male donor in good health and CMV-seropositive. V usage is TRBV19 and J usage is TRBJ2-5; 9 nucleotides agree with TRBD1. The CDR3 here is CASSRDREETQYF. The CDR3 coding sequence is TGTGCCAGTAGCCGGGACAGGGAAGAGACCCAGTACTTC. The complete variable domain, with remaining parts taken from reference TRBV19 and TRBJ2-5, reads DGGITQSPKYLFRKEGQNVTLSCEQNLNHDAMYWYRQDPGQGLRLIYYSQIVNDFQKGDIAEGYSVSREKKESFPLTVTSAQKNPTAFYLCASSRDREETQYFGPGTRLLVL.